Each of the 20 T cell receptor beta chains below was sequenced from the same sample in a study of blood T cell repertoires in COVID-19. Measured with immunoSEQ multiplex PCR; TCRdb has only the in-frame clones, and not every one. The sample shows 310,000 or so clones, roughly nine tenths of them seen only once. The source material was PBMCs or T cells enriched from blood (not recorded which). The receptor source for this set is a woman aged 30 to 39 who had recovered from COVID-19.

The chain employs TRBV11-3 and TRBJ2-3; perhaps TRBD1 as D (5 bases). Germline V lookup: CDR1 SGHNT, CDR2 YENEEA. With 5 bases removed from V and 0 bases from J, the gap between germline ends came to 18 bases. The CDR3 runs to 17 residues. The CDR3 nucleotides read TGTGCCAGCAGCCACCAAAAGCTGGGGCCCAGCACAGATACGCAGTATTTT. This gives the protein CASSHQKLGPSTDTQYF.

This clone appeared once. The rearrangement links TRBV5-1 to TRBJ1-5, with D maybe TRBD1 (6 bases). CDR3 length equals 15 residues. V was shortened by 0 bases and J by 3 bases, with 10 bases between the two germline ends. Germline assignment: CDR1 SGHRS and CDR2 YFSETQ. The CDR3 region has the DNA TGCGCCAGCAGCTTGGCAGGGGAGTCCAATCAGCCCCAGCATTTT. Protein product: CASSLAGESNQPQHF.

The chain has TRBV25-1 and TRBJ2-1, with a tentative D call TRBD2 (5 bases). Germline values: CDR1 MGHDK, CDR2 SYGVNS. The CDR3 has 15 residues. V was trimmed by 2 bases and J by 6 bases, leaving 14 bases between them. CDR3 residues: CASSEVLAGGNEQFF. The DNA for the CDR3 is TGTGCCAGCAGTGAAGTCCTAGCAGGTGGCAATGAGCAGTTCTTC.

The chain carries TRBV9 and TRBJ2-7, with TRBD1 identical over 7 bases. Germline V gene data show CDR1 as SGDLS and CDR2 as YYNGEE. J gave up 3 bases and V 4 bases, and 4 bases lay outside the gene matches. The CDR3 loop spans 13 amino acids. CDR3 region: CASSTGTDYEQYF. In DNA, the CDR3 is TGTGCCAGCAGCACCGGGACAGACTACGAGCAGTACTTC.

The chain employs TRBV7-9 and TRBJ1-1, with D perhaps matching TRBD1 (5 bases). In germline, CDR1 is SEHNR, CDR2 FQNEAQ (reference sequence). V was shortened by 5 bases and J by 4 bases, with 17 bases between the two germline ends. The CDR3 is 15 amino acids. The CDR3 here is CASSLGTAGVTEAFF. The CDR3, as DNA: TGTGCCAGCAGCCTGGGGACCGCGGGAGTCACTGAAGCTTTCTTT. Drawing the rest from reference TRBV7-9 and TRBJ1-1, the complete variable domain is DTGVSQNPRHKITKRGQNVTFRCDPISEHNRLYWYRQTLGQGPEFLTYFQNEAQLEKSRLLSDRFSAERPKGSFSTLEIQRTEQGDSAMYLCASSLGTAGVTEAFFGQGTRLTVV.

The genes are TRBV6-2 or TRBV6-3 and TRBJ1-1, with a tentative D call TRBD1 (5 bases). The CDR3 sequence is 15 residues long. Germline V gene lookup returns CDR1 MNHEY and CDR2 SVGEGT. The V end was cut by 4 bases, the J end by 4 bases, with 16 bases between. The DNA for the CDR3 is TGTGCCAGCAGTTCGGGGGGGAAGGTGATCACTGAAGCTTTCTTT. Its protein is CASSSGGKVITEAFF.

This rearrangement joins TRBV7-2 to TRBJ2-1; D not resolved. Germline lookup yields CDR1 SGHTA and CDR2 FQGNSA. This CDR3 has 15 residues. V lost 1 base and J 0 bases, leaving 7 bases between the germline ends. The CDR3 loop is CASSLGASSYNEQFF. CDR3 sequence (DNA): TGTGCCAGCAGCTTAGGCGCGAGCTCCTACAATGAGCAGTTCTTC.

The chain joins TRBV28 to TRBJ1-1; D possibly corresponds to TRBD1 (5 bases). V shed 3 bases and J shed 0 bases, with 8 bases lying between them. The CDR3 has 14 amino acids. Per the germline V gene, CDR1 is MDHEN and CDR2 is SYDVKM. The CDR3 sequence is CASSLVGVNTEAFF. The CDR3 DNA reads as TGTGCCAGCAGTTTGGTAGGGGTGAACACTGAAGCTTTCTTT.

CDR3 amino acids: CASSYTGRVPSSEQYF. The CDR3, as DNA: TGTGCCAGCAGTTATACTGGGAGGGTACCTAGTAGCGAGCAGTACTTC. The chain employs TRBV27 and TRBJ2-7; 7 bases fit TRBD2. The CDR3 is 16 amino acids. Germline assignment: CDR1 MNHEY and CDR2 SMNVEV (reference sequence). V shed 4 bases, J shed 6 bases, and the junction held 15 bases outside the gene matches.

The chain combines TRBV5-1 with TRBJ2-4; D may be TRBD2 (5 bases). The CDR3 extends over 16 amino acids. Germline CDR1 and CDR2: SGHRS and YFSETQ. V was trimmed by 0 bases and J by 0 bases, leaving 10 bases between them. CDR3 amino acids: CASSLERIEAKNIQYF. The CDR3 bases are TGCGCCAGCAGCTTGGAGCGGATTGAAGCCAAAAACATTCAGTACTTC.

The chain employs TRBV15 and TRBJ1-2; D unresolved. V lost 5 bases, J lost 1 base, and 5 bases lay in between. CDR3 length equals 12 residues. Germline lookup yields CDR1 LNHNV and CDR2 YYDKDF (reference sequence). The CDR3 loop is CATSGINYGYTF. DNA of the CDR3: TGTGCCACCAGCGGCATTAACTATGGCTACACCTTC.

The chain has TRBV19 and TRBJ2-7, with D possibly matching TRBD1 (6 bases). Germline values: CDR1 LNHDA, CDR2 SQIVND (reference sequence). This CDR3 contains 15 residues. V lost 3 bases, J lost 3 bases, and 15 bases lay in between. The CDR3 spells CASSIQGKLFYEQYF. The DNA of the CDR3 is TGTGCCAGTAGTATTCAGGGGAAACTATTCTACGAGCAGTACTTC.

The chain has TRBV2 and TRBJ1-2; D may be TRBD1 (5 bases). The germline V gene has CDR1 SNHLY and CDR2 FYNNEI. CDR3 size: 12 residues. V lost 4 bases and J 7 bases, leaving 10 bases between the germline ends. CDR3 sequence (DNA): TGTGCCAGCAGTGTGGTAGGGGTTGGCTACACCTTC. Translating it yields CASSVVGVGYTF.

The chain uses TRBV14 and TRBJ2-7, with 8 bases matching TRBD2. Looked up from germline, CDR1 is SGHDN and CDR2 is FVKESK. V lost 0 bases, J lost 6 bases, and 7 bases stayed unmatched. This CDR3 is built from 15 residues. DNA of the CDR3: TGTGCCAGCAGCCAAGATCTAGGACTAGCAGCCGAGCAGTACTTC. Its protein is CASSQDLGLAAEQYF.

The genes are TRBV9 and TRBJ1-1, with D maybe TRBD1 (5 bases). The ends were cut back, 0 bases at V and 0 bases at J, with 9 bases in the middle. The CDR3 totals 15 residues. The germline gives CDR1 SGDLS, CDR2 YYNGEE. This CDR3 reads CASSVATGMNTEAFF. For the CDR3, the DNA is TGTGCCAGCAGCGTAGCTACAGGTATGAACACTGAAGCTTTCTTT.

The V gene is TRBV30, the J gene TRBJ1-5; weak D call: TRBD1 (5 bases). This CDR3 comprises 15 residues. Looked up from germline, CDR1 is GTSNPN and CDR2 is SVGIG (reference sequence). V was trimmed by 1 base and J by 4 bases, leaving 14 bases between them. The CDR3 nucleotides are TGTGCCTGGAGTGGCCCCGGGACTGGGAATCAGCCCCAGCATTTT. Translated, it gives CAWSGPGTGNQPQHF.

The CDR3, as DNA: TGTGCCAGCAGTCCTTGGTCGGGACAGGGCGGTGGCTACACCTTC. As protein: CASSPWSGQGGGYTF. This sequence joins TRBV3-1 (or the pseudogene TRBV3-2) and TRBJ1-2, with TRBD1 matching 9 bases. This CDR3 has 15 amino acids. After removal of 6 bases from V and 7 bases from J, the junction contained 12 bases not matched to a gene. Germline CDR1 and CDR2: LGHDT and YNNKEL (reference sequence).

The chain carries TRBV2 and TRBJ2-1; D is possibly TRBD1 (5 bases). Trimming left V 4 bases short and J 9 bases short, with 10 bases between. The length of the CDR3 is 12 residues. Germline loops: CDR1 SNHLY, CDR2 FYNNEI. CDR3 bases: TGTGCCAGCAGTGTATTAGGGGCTGAGCAGTTCTTC. The encoded protein is CASSVLGAEQFF. The complete variable domain, with remaining parts taken from reference TRBV2 and TRBJ2-1, reads EPEVTQTPSHQVTQMGQEVILRCVPISNHLYFYWYRQILGQKVEFLVSFYNNEISEKSEIFDDQFSVERPDGSNFTLKIRSTKLEDSAMYFCASSVLGAEQFFGPGTRLTVL.

V gene TRBV2 combines with J gene TRBJ2-7; TRBD2 might be the D (6 bases). The CDR3 sequence is 16 residues long. Trimming cost V 6 bases and J 1 base, with 19 bases left between them. The V gene's germline CDR1 is SNHLY and CDR2 FYNNEI. Here the CDR3 reads CASSAIIGTDSYEQYF. The DNA for the CDR3 is TGTGCCAGCAGCGCCATTATCGGGACTGATTCCTACGAGCAGTACTTC.

This sequence joins TRBV19 and TRBJ1-2, with D possibly being TRBD1 (6 bases). CDR1 and CDR2 from the germline V gene are LNHDA and SQIVND (reference sequence). The CDR3 is made up of 14 amino acids. V lost 5 bases and J 7 bases, leaving 17 bases between the germline ends. The CDR3 region is CASSAKTGALGYTF. Here the CDR3 DNA reads TGTGCCAGTAGTGCCAAGACAGGCGCTCTTGGCTACACCTTC. Looking up the rest from reference TRBV19 and TRBJ1-2 gives the full variable domain: DGGITQSPKYLFRKEGQNVTLSCEQNLNHDAMYWYRQDPGQGLRLIYYSQIVNDFQKGDIAEGYSVSREKKESFPLTVTSAQKNPTAFYLCASSAKTGALGYTFGSGTRLTVV.